These T cell receptor beta chains were read from a single sample in a study of shared clonotypes between healthy human individuals. Assay used: immunoSEQ multiplex PCR; TCRdb lists only in-frame clones, some missing. The table lists about 2,100,000 clones, approximately 94% of them singletons, with around 1.7% in the top ten. Sequencing was performed on naive CD8+ T cells from PBMCs. These receptors were obtained from a man aged 18 to 29 in good health. Some clones in this sample may be carry-over from other donors' samples. The conserved cysteine and the conserved F or W are not part of the CDR3 here.

j_call: TRBJ2-1
v_call: TRBV4-2
cdr3_aa: ASSQGLAGGSEQF

j_call: TRBJ1-1
v_call: TRBV2
cdr3_aa: ASRELTGPLNTEAF

j_call: TRBJ2-7
v_call: TRBV28
cdr3_aa: ASSLGELGSYEQY

j_call: TRBJ1-1
v_call: TRBV14
cdr3_aa: ASSQDTTEAF

j_call: TRBJ2-7
v_call: TRBV11-2
cdr3_aa: ASSRGRSPLAHEQY

j_call: TRBJ2-7
v_call: TRBV7-9
cdr3_aa: ASRPGQGYEQY

j_call: TRBJ2-5
v_call: TRBV19
cdr3_aa: ASTDGQHHQETQY

j_call: TRBJ2-3
v_call: TRBV15
cdr3_aa: ATSGPTDTQY

j_call: TRBJ2-4
v_call: TRBV18
cdr3_aa: ASSPDGGLQKNIQY

j_call: TRBJ2-1
v_call: TRBV4-3
cdr3_aa: ASSQAGLAGGGPYNEQF

j_call: TRBJ1-5
v_call: TRBV19
cdr3_aa: ASVDRGRLWEPQH

j_call: TRBJ2-1
v_call: TRBV4-3
cdr3_aa: ASSQGSGRTNEQF

j_call: TRBJ2-7
v_call: TRBV7-2
cdr3_aa: ASSPRTVEQY

j_call: TRBJ2-7
v_call: TRBV7-2
cdr3_aa: ASSLVAESSYEQY

j_call: TRBJ2-5
v_call: TRBV28
cdr3_aa: ASSLGDRGRETQY

j_call: TRBJ1-2
v_call: TRBV15
cdr3_aa: ATNSPGQGIDGYT

j_call: TRBJ2-5
v_call: TRBV27
cdr3_aa: ASSFLGPLETQY

j_call: TRBJ1-5
v_call: TRBV4-3
cdr3_aa: ASSQDRAGSQPQH

j_call: TRBJ1-4
v_call: TRBV27
cdr3_aa: ASSSSVDAEKLF

j_call: TRBJ1-2
v_call: TRBV6-5
cdr3_aa: ASSYLNTNYGYT

j_call: TRBJ2-7
v_call: TRBV7-9
cdr3_aa: AGGTAAYEQY

j_call: TRBJ2-1
v_call: TRBV9
cdr3_aa: ASSVQGSFYNEQF

j_call: TRBJ2-5
v_call: TRBV11-1
cdr3_aa: ASSLYKGKETQY

j_call: TRBJ1-4
v_call: TRBV5-8
cdr3_aa: ASRVATNEKLF

j_call: TRBJ2-5
v_call: TRBV5-5
cdr3_aa: ASSLQGQETQY

j_call: TRBJ1-3
v_call: TRBV28
cdr3_aa: ASSTRDGADSGNTIY

j_call: TRBJ2-7
v_call: TRBV5-5
cdr3_aa: ASSPPPRQVNYEQY